A selection of T cell receptor beta chains follows, all from one sample in a study of cytomegalovirus exposure and HLA in healthy donors. Assay used: immunoSEQ multiplex PCR; TCRdb lists only in-frame clones, some missing. The sample lists some 120,000 clones, 74% occurring once. Material: PBMCs. The origin of the receptors is a woman between 45 and 65 years old in good health and CMV-seropositive. CDR3s include the opening cysteine and the closing phenylalanine or tryptophan. Fields, in order: D gene, V gene, J gene, clone size, CDR3 DNA, CDR3 protein. A D gene is named only where the DNA matches it firmly. Only some rows state a clone size, as once, few, many or a class for expanded clones.

D gene: TRBD2
V gene: TRBV10-2
J gene: TRBJ2-7
clone size: NA
CDR3 DNA: TGCGCCAGCAGTGTACCGTCGACTAGCACGGTGGAGAGGTTCTCCTACGAGCAGTACTTC
CDR3 protein: CASSVPSTSTVERFSYEQYF

D gene: TRBD1
V gene: TRBV10-3
J gene: TRBJ1-5
clone size: NA
CDR3 DNA: TGTGCCATCGGGGGGACAGACCCTAATCAGCCCCAGCATTTT
CDR3 protein: CAIGGTDPNQPQHF

D gene: NA
V gene: TRBV7-9
J gene: TRBJ1-1
clone size: few
CDR3 DNA: TGTGCCAGCAACCCAGGGCAGAACACTGAAGCTTTCTTT
CDR3 protein: CASNPGQNTEAFF

D gene: NA
V gene: TRBV18
J gene: TRBJ2-7
clone size: NA
CDR3 DNA: TGTGCCAGCTCACTCGGGACTCCCTCCTACGAGCAGTACTTC
CDR3 protein: CASSLGTPSYEQYF

D gene: NA
V gene: TRBV5-1
J gene: TRBJ1-4
clone size: few
CDR3 DNA: TGCGCCAGCAGAGTGGGGGGAGATGAAAAACTGTTTTTT
CDR3 protein: CASRVGGDEKLFF

D gene: NA
V gene: TRBV5-1
J gene: TRBJ2-7
clone size: NA
CDR3 DNA: TGCGCCAGCAGCTTGTGGTCTCGCGGAGGTCCCCACGAGCAGTACTTC
CDR3 protein: CASSLWSRGGPHEQYF

D gene: NA
V gene: TRBV7-9
J gene: TRBJ2-3
clone size: once
CDR3 DNA: TGTGCCAGCAGCCCCCTGTCTAGCACAGATACGCAGTATTTT
CDR3 protein: CASSPLSSTDTQYF

D gene: NA
V gene: TRBV29-1
J gene: TRBJ1-1
clone size: NA
CDR3 DNA: TGCAGCGTTGAAGATCCCCACAGGGTCGCCGAAGCTTTCTTT
CDR3 protein: CSVEDPHRVAEAFF

D gene: TRBD1
V gene: TRBV5-6
J gene: TRBJ2-5
clone size: once
CDR3 DNA: TGTGCCAGCAGCTCAGAGACAGGGCGGGCCTCAGAGACCCAGTACTTC
CDR3 protein: CASSSETGRASETQYF

D gene: NA
V gene: TRBV19
J gene: TRBJ1-1
clone size: few
CDR3 DNA: TGTGCCAGTAGGAACAGGAGAACTGAAGCTTTCTTT
CDR3 protein: CASRNRRTEAFF

D gene: TRBD2
V gene: TRBV27
J gene: TRBJ2-1
clone size: NA
CDR3 DNA: TGTGCCAGCACCGGGACTAGCGGGGCCTACAAGATTTACAATGAGCAGTTCTTC
CDR3 protein: CASTGTSGAYKIYNEQFF

D gene: TRBD2
V gene: TRBV5-4
J gene: TRBJ2-7
clone size: few
CDR3 DNA: TGTGCCAGCAGCTCAGGGCCGGGACTAAGAGACTACGAGCAGTACTTC
CDR3 protein: CASSSGPGLRDYEQYF

D gene: NA
V gene: TRBV13
J gene: TRBJ2-5
clone size: NA
CDR3 DNA: TGTGCCAGCAGCTTAAGACAGGGAGGAGAGACCCAGTACTTC
CDR3 protein: CASSLRQGGETQYF

D gene: NA
V gene: TRBV14
J gene: TRBJ1-5
clone size: NA
CDR3 DNA: TGTGCCAGCAGCCAAGAAGGGGTTAACTGTCAGCCCCAGCATTTT
CDR3 protein: CASSQEGVNCQPQHF

D gene: TRBD1
V gene: TRBV10-3
J gene: TRBJ2-3
clone size: NA
CDR3 DNA: TGTGCCATCAGTCCCTTCGGGACAGGGGAGACAGATACGCAGTATTTT
CDR3 protein: CAISPFGTGETDTQYF

D gene: TRBD1
V gene: TRBV4-1
J gene: TRBJ1-1
clone size: NA
CDR3 DNA: TGCGCCAGCAGCCAAGGGACAGGGGGAAACACTGAAGCTTTCTTT
CDR3 protein: CASSQGTGGNTEAFF

D gene: TRBD1
V gene: TRBV25-1
J gene: TRBJ2-7
clone size: NA
CDR3 DNA: TGTGCCAGCAGTGGAGGGGGCAGCTATCACGAGCAGTACTTC
CDR3 protein: CASSGGGSYHEQYF

D gene: TRBD1
V gene: TRBV19
J gene: TRBJ2-1
clone size: NA
CDR3 DNA: TGTGCCAGTAGAGGAAGGGACAGCCGTCGAGGGTTCTTC
CDR3 protein: CASRGRDSRRGFF

D gene: TRBD2
V gene: TRBV9
J gene: TRBJ2-3
clone size: NA
CDR3 DNA: TGTGCCAGCAGCGTAACCGGGACTATCTACACAGATACGCAGTATTTT
CDR3 protein: CASSVTGTIYTDTQYF

D gene: NA
V gene: TRBV5-4
J gene: TRBJ2-5
clone size: NA
CDR3 DNA: TGTGCCAGCACCCGAGGAGGGGCCCAAGAGACCCAGTACTTC
CDR3 protein: CASTRGGAQETQYF

D gene: NA
V gene: TRBV18
J gene: TRBJ2-1
clone size: NA
CDR3 DNA: TGTGCCAGCTCACCGCCCTTCTTGGGCGGGGCCCACAATGAGCAGTTCTTC
CDR3 protein: CASSPPFLGGAHNEQFF

D gene: TRBD1
V gene: TRBV14
J gene: TRBJ1-2
clone size: NA
CDR3 DNA: TGTGCCAGCAGTAGGGGACAGTCCTATGGCTACACCTTC
CDR3 protein: CASSRGQSYGYTF

D gene: NA
V gene: TRBV2
J gene: TRBJ2-7
clone size: NA
CDR3 DNA: TGTGCCAGCAGCGTGACAGGTTCTGAGCAGTACTTC
CDR3 protein: CASSVTGSEQYF

D gene: TRBD1
V gene: TRBV27
J gene: TRBJ1-6
clone size: few
CDR3 DNA: TGTGCCAGCAGTAAATGGACAGGGGGCGGGAATTCACCCCTCCACTTT
CDR3 protein: CASSKWTGGGNSPLHF

D gene: TRBD2
V gene: TRBV5-1
J gene: TRBJ2-3
clone size: NA
CDR3 DNA: TGCGCCAGCAGCTTGGCCGCGAATCTAGCGGGGGGTGGTAAGGCGCAGTATTTT
CDR3 protein: CASSLAANLAGGGKAQYF

D gene: NA
V gene: TRBV7-9
J gene: TRBJ1-1
clone size: NA
CDR3 DNA: TGTGCCAGCAGCTTAGAAGGGGGTGAAGCTTTCTTT
CDR3 protein: CASSLEGGEAFF

D gene: TRBD1
V gene: TRBV6-1
J gene: TRBJ1-1
clone size: NA
CDR3 DNA: TGTGCCAGCAGTGAGTACAGGGGCGCTGAAGCTTTCTTT
CDR3 protein: CASSEYRGAEAFF

D gene: NA
V gene: TRBV13
J gene: TRBJ2-7
clone size: NA
CDR3 DNA: TGTGCCAGCAGCTTGCGTAGGAGACCCTACGAGCAGTACTTC
CDR3 protein: CASSLRRRPYEQYF

D gene: NA
V gene: TRBV2
J gene: TRBJ2-7
clone size: NA
CDR3 DNA: TGTGCCAGCAGTGAAGATTTTGGTTTTAAGGGGGTCCTCCCCTACGAGCAGTACTTC
CDR3 protein: CASSEDFGFKGVLPYEQYF

D gene: TRBD2
V gene: TRBV11-2
J gene: TRBJ2-5
clone size: NA
CDR3 DNA: TGTGCCAGCAACTTCTTCGCCGGGGGGCAAGAGACCCAGTACTTC
CDR3 protein: CASNFFAGGQETQYF

D gene: NA
V gene: TRBV10-3
J gene: TRBJ2-7
clone size: NA
CDR3 DNA: TGTGCCATCAGTGAGTCACCGGGACTCTCCTTATACGAGCAGTACTTC
CDR3 protein: CAISESPGLSLYEQYF

D gene: NA
V gene: TRBV10-1
J gene: TRBJ1-1
clone size: NA
CDR3 DNA: TGCGCCAGTGGAGATTTAGGCACTGAAGCTTTCTTT
CDR3 protein: CASGDLGTEAFF

D gene: TRBD1
V gene: TRBV11-3
J gene: TRBJ2-2
clone size: NA
CDR3 DNA: TGTGCCAGCAGCCCTCGGACAGGGCGGTTGAACACCGGGGAGCTGTTTTTT
CDR3 protein: CASSPRTGRLNTGELFF

D gene: TRBD1
V gene: TRBV6-5
J gene: TRBJ1-2
clone size: NA
CDR3 DNA: TGTGCCAGCAGGCCGGAGTGGGCCGTGGGACAGGACACCTTC
CDR3 protein: CASRPEWAVGQDTF

D gene: TRBD1
V gene: TRBV9
J gene: TRBJ2-7
clone size: NA
CDR3 DNA: TGTGCCAGCAGCCCCCAGGGACAGGGGGGGACCTACGAGCAGTACTTC
CDR3 protein: CASSPQGQGGTYEQYF

D gene: TRBD1
V gene: TRBV6-6
J gene: TRBJ2-1
clone size: NA
CDR3 DNA: TGTGCCAGCAGTTACATGGCGACAGGGGACAATGAGCAGTTCTTC
CDR3 protein: CASSYMATGDNEQFF

D gene: NA
V gene: TRBV2
J gene: TRBJ2-7
clone size: NA
CDR3 DNA: TGTGCCAGCAGGGGGTCGGGAGAGCAGTACTTC
CDR3 protein: CASRGSGEQYF

D gene: TRBD1
V gene: TRBV30
J gene: TRBJ1-3
clone size: NA
CDR3 DNA: TGTGCCTGCAACCGCGTGGGGACAGGGGTTTTTGGAAACACCATATATTTT
CDR3 protein: CACNRVGTGVFGNTIYF

D gene: NA
V gene: TRBV4-2
J gene: TRBJ2-5
clone size: once
CDR3 DNA: TGTGCCAGCAGCCAAGACGGCAGGCAAGAGACCCAGTACTTC
CDR3 protein: CASSQDGRQETQYF

D gene: NA
V gene: TRBV7-9
J gene: TRBJ1-5
clone size: NA
CDR3 DNA: TGTTCCAGCAGCGCAGGATCTCAGCCCCAGCATTTT
CDR3 protein: CSSSAGSQPQHF